These T cell receptor beta chains were read from a single sample in a study of blood T cell repertoires in COVID-19. The repertoire was sequenced with immunoSEQ multiplex PCR; TCRdb's copy has only in-frame clones and lacks some. In the table there are 100,000 to 150,000 clones, about 80% of which are singletons. The sample was peripheral blood. These receptors originate from a woman aged 45-65 years with acute or convalescent COVID-19. CDR3s include the opening cysteine and the closing phenylalanine or tryptophan. The D gene is left open where the match is weak. For some rows the clone size is stated as once, few or many, or as a class when expanded; others skip it.

J gene | D gene | clone size | V gene | CDR3 DNA | CDR3 protein
TRBJ2-7 | - | - | TRBV6-1 | TGTGCCAGCAGGAGGGGGAGGGCTTCTTACGAGCAGTACTTC | CASRRGRASYEQYF
TRBJ1-5 | TRBD1 | many | TRBV15 | TGTGCCACCAGCAGGGACAGGGAAAATCAGCCCCAGCATTTT | CATSRDRENQPQHF
TRBJ1-2 | - | - | TRBV12-5 | TGTGCTAGTGGTCCGATCGGTAACTATGGCTACACCTTC | CASGPIGNYGYTF
TRBJ1-1 | - | - | TRBV2 | TGTGCCAGCAGGGAACAGGGCCCACTGAACACTGAAGCTTTCTTT | CASREQGPLNTEAFF
TRBJ2-2 | TRBD2 | - | TRBV4-1 | TGCGCCAGCAGCCATAGCGGGGGAGCAACCGGGGAGCTGTTTTTT | CASSHSGGATGELFF
TRBJ1-5 | - | once | TRBV11-2 | TGTGCCAGCAGCTTAGGGGGACTCCTCTATCAGCCCCAGCATTTT | CASSLGGLLYQPQHF
TRBJ1-3 | TRBD1 | - | TRBV30 | TGTGCCTGGAGGACCACCGGACAGGGGCCGCTGGGAGGAAACACCATATATTTT | CAWRTTGQGPLGGNTIYF
TRBJ2-7 | - | few | TRBV18 | TGTGCCAGCTCACCACCAAGCAGGGGCCAATACGAGCAGTACTTC | CASSPPSRGQYEQYF
TRBJ2-1 | TRBD2 | - | TRBV19 | TGTGCCAGTAGTCTTCAAGCGGGAGGCTCCTACAATGAGCAGTTCTTC | CASSLQAGGSYNEQFF
TRBJ1-1 | - | - | TRBV6-5 | TGTGCCCCCCAAATGACAGTCAACACTGAAGCTTTCTTT | CAPQMTVNTEAFF
TRBJ2-1 | - | once | TRBV15 | TGTGCCACCAGCAGCCGAACCGGGACTTATGGCAATGAGCAGTTCTTC | CATSSRTGTYGNEQFF
TRBJ1-1 | - | - | TRBV7-8 | TGTGCCAGCAGCTTGTCCGCCACAGGGAACACTGAAGCTTTCTTT | CASSLSATGNTEAFF
TRBJ2-7 | TRBD1 | - | TRBV12-5 | TGTGCTAGTGGTACATGGACAGGTTCGGGTTACGAGCAGTACTTC | CASGTWTGSGYEQYF
TRBJ2-7 | TRBD1 | - | TRBV7-8 | TGTGCCAGCAGCCCACAGGGGCGAGCCTACGAGCAGTACTTC | CASSPQGRAYEQYF
TRBJ1-5 | TRBD1 | - | TRBV6-1 | TGTGCCAGCAGTGAAAGGGGACAGTCCAATCAGCCCCAGCATTTT | CASSERGQSNQPQHF
TRBJ1-2 | - | - | TRBV10-2 | TGCGCCAGCAGTGTGGAAATAGAAGGGGGTGGCTACACCTTC | CASSVEIEGGGYTF
TRBJ2-7 | TRBD1 | - | TRBV19 | TGTGCCAGTAGCCCAGGACAGGGATATTCCTACGAGCAGTACTTC | CASSPGQGYSYEQYF